The 27 T cell receptor beta chains reported below all come from one sample, sequenced in a study of blood T cells in healthy people across ages. Next came a second PCR, run for roughly 6 to 11 cycles, which used a sample-barcoded 5' primer along with a J-beta primer mix. TCRdb independently ran MiXCR on the 5' RACE reads; one entry per CDR3 protein. In the table there are about 1.4 million distinct CDR3 sequences, 59% of which are singletons. Sequencing input: blood. All receptors come from a man aged 18-30 years in good health.

The chain joins TRBV29-1 to TRBJ2-7; 7 bases map to TRBD1. The CDR3 totals 13 residues. Germline-derived CDR1 and CDR2 are SQVTM and ANQGSEA. Trimming removed 4 bases from V and 1 base from J; junction bases left unmatched: 4. This CDR3 is CSVVRQGSYEQYF. In DNA, the CDR3 is TGCAGCGTTGTACGACAGGGTTCCTACGAGCAGTACTTC.

V and J are TRBV27 and TRBJ2-3, with D hard to call. Trimming stripped 3 bases from V and 0 bases from J, with 7 bases between. Looked up from germline, CDR1 is MNHEY and CDR2 is SMNVEV (reference sequence). This CDR3 comprises 14 residues. For the CDR3, the DNA is TGTGCCAGCAGTTTCCCTTGGAGCACAGATACGCAGTATTTT. Its protein product is CASSFPWSTDTQYF.

This clonotype was seen a few times. The V gene is TRBV29-1, the J gene TRBJ2-4; D not resolved. Germline V gene data show CDR1 as SQVTM and CDR2 as ANQGSEA. This CDR3 has 13 residues. Trimming stripped 7 bases from V and 4 bases from J, with 14 bases between. CDR3 nucleotides: TGCAGCGCCCAGACCCGGACGAAAAACATTCAGTACTTC. Encoded protein: CSAQTRTKNIQYF.

This clonotype showed up just a few times. The genes are TRBV24-1 and TRBJ2-1, with 7 bases identical to TRBD1. The CDR3 has 14 residues. With 3 bases clipped from V and 4 bases from J, the junction kept 2 bases outside the gene matches. CDR1 KGHDR and CDR2 SFDVKD come from the germline V gene. CDR3 sequence: CATSDPTGYNEQFF. DNA for the CDR3: TGTGCCACCAGTGATCCGACAGGGTACAATGAGCAGTTCTTC.

Notes on this clonotype: One end of the junction is discordant with germline, which a read error may explain. The gene calls are TRBV27 and TRBJ2-3; D unclear. Germline assignment: CDR1 MNHEY and CDR2 SMNVEV (reference sequence). The CDR3 length is 13 residues. This CDR3 reads CASSVSFPDTQYF. CDR3 DNA: TGTGCCAGCAGTGTATCTTTCCCAGATACGCAGTATTTT.

This clonotype was picked up a small number of times. The genes are TRBV6-6 and TRBJ2-6; weak D call: TRBD1 (6 bases). V was cut by 3 bases and J by 0 bases, with 12 bases left in between. Germline CDR1 and CDR2: MNHNY and SVGAGI (reference sequence). This CDR3 has 17 amino acids. The CDR3 loop is CASSYWDNASGANVLTF. CDR3 coding DNA: TGTGCCAGCAGTTATTGGGACAATGCCTCTGGGGCCAACGTCCTGACTTTC.

The CDR3 loop reads CASSFVGGAGNEQFF. The CDR3, as DNA: TGTGCCAGCAGCTTCGTAGGGGGGGCTGGTAATGAGCAGTTCTTC. The rearrangement joins TRBV11-1 to TRBJ2-1; D may be TRBD2 (7 bases). From germline, CDR1 is SGHAT and CDR2 FQDESV (reference sequence). This CDR3 is 15 amino acids long. Trimming shortened V by 3 bases and J by 7 bases, and 16 bases separated the two germline ends.

The rearrangement joins TRBV28 to TRBJ2-3; D call uncertain. CDR3 length equals 13 residues. Germline V lookup: CDR1 MDHEN, CDR2 SYDVKM. V was trimmed by 5 bases and J by 1 base, leaving 7 bases between them. The CDR3 here is CASSHGRTDTQYF. The CDR3 DNA follows: TGTGCCAGCAGTCACGGGCGCACAGATACGCAGTATTTT.

This sequence joins TRBV28 and TRBJ2-5, with D maybe TRBD2 (6 bases). The V end lost 1 base, the J end lost 2 bases, and 14 bases lay between the germline ends. Germline loops: CDR1 MDHEN, CDR2 SYDVKM. The CDR3 has 16 residues. CDR3 sequence reads: CASSLYVAGTQETQYF. Here the CDR3 DNA reads TGTGCCAGCAGTTTATATGTGGCGGGAACTCAAGAGACCCAGTACTTC.

This clonotype was counted a few times. The gene calls are TRBV29-1 and TRBJ2-1, with 14 positions matching TRBD2. Germline trimming cut 5 bases from V and 6 bases from J; bases unmatched to any gene: 6. This CDR3 is 15 amino acids long. The germline V gene has CDR1 SQVTM and CDR2 ANQGSEA. The CDR3 loop is CSVRGLAGVVNEQFF. The CDR3 coding sequence is TGCAGCGTTAGGGGACTAGCGGGAGTGGTCAATGAGCAGTTCTTC.

The chain employs TRBV6-5 and TRBJ2-6; 8 bases are shared with TRBD1. This CDR3 region has 16 residues. V was clipped by 5 bases and J by 4 bases; unmatched bases: 7. CDR1 is MNHEY and CDR2 is SVGAGI in the germline V gene. The CDR3 region has the DNA TGTGCCAGCAGTACCCCGACAGGGGCCGGGGCCAACGTCCTGACTTTC. This gives the protein CASSTPTGAGANVLTF.

CDR3 sequence reads: CASSPRTGESTGELFF. In DNA form, the CDR3 reads TGTGCCAGCAGCCCAAGGACAGGGGAGAGCACCGGGGAGCTGTTTTTT. The chain uses TRBV7-2 and TRBJ2-2; 9 bases fit TRBD1. Trimming at V came to 5 bases and at J to 4 bases, leaving 8 bases not matched to a gene. This CDR3 has 16 residues. CDR1 is SGHTA, CDR2 FQGNSA, per germline.

The V gene is TRBV11-1, the J gene TRBJ2-1; 7 bases align to TRBD2. The CDR3 has 15 amino acids. Germline CDR1 reads SGHAT; CDR2 reads FQDESV (reference sequence). J lost 2 bases, V lost 1 base, and 2 bases had no gene match. In nucleotides, the CDR3 is TGTGCCAGCAGCTTAGAGAGCGGGGCCTACAATGAGCAGTTCTTC. Protein product: CASSLESGAYNEQFF.

This clonotype occurred a few times. The chain uses TRBV20-1 and TRBJ1-2; the match to TRBD1 covers 7 bases. The CDR3 sequence is 14 residues long. J lost 6 bases, V lost 0 bases, and 7 bases had no gene match. Germline CDR1 and CDR2: DFQATT and SNEGSKA (reference sequence). This CDR3 is CSAREQGIWDGYTF. Written as DNA, the CDR3 is TGCAGTGCTAGAGAACAGGGGATATGGGATGGCTACACCTTC.

This clonotype has only a few counts. Here the CDR3 DNA reads TGCAGCGTTAGGACAGGGGGTGACACTGAAGCTTTCTTT. Translation: CSVRTGGDTEAFF. The chain joins TRBV29-1 to TRBJ1-1, with 10 bases aligning to TRBD1. Germline V gives CDR1 SQVTM, CDR2 ANQGSEA. With 5 bases clipped from V and 3 bases from J, the junction kept 3 bases outside the gene matches. The CDR3 sequence is 13 residues long.

This rearrangement joins TRBV3-1 to TRBJ2-4; TRBD2 matches at 9 bases. The trim removed 3 bases at V and 7 bases at J, leaving 4 bases unmatched. This CDR3 has 14 residues. Per germline, CDR1 LGHDT and CDR2 YNNKEL (reference sequence). The DNA of the CDR3 is TGTGCCAGCAGCCAGGGGACTAGCAATAACATTCAGTACTTC. Its protein product is CASSQGTSNNIQYF.

The gene calls are TRBV15 and TRBJ2-7; the D is unclear. V shed 0 bases and J shed 3 bases, with 12 bases lying between them. The CDR3 covers 15 residues. In germline, CDR1 is LNHNV, CDR2 YYDKDF (reference sequence). CDR3 in amino acids: CATSRDPNLGYEQYF. DNA of the CDR3: TGTGCCACCAGCAGAGACCCAAATTTAGGCTACGAGCAGTACTTC.

The chain recombines TRBV5-1 with TRBJ1-5; D might be TRBD1 (5 bases). This CDR3 comprises 14 residues. Germline CDR1 is SGHRS and CDR2 is YFSETQ. V dropped 4 bases and J dropped 3 bases, with 11 bases sitting between them. Here the CDR3 DNA reads TGCGCCAGCAGCCCTGGGACCATCAATCAGCCCCAGCATTTT. Protein sequence: CASSPGTINQPQHF. Variable domain in full (rest from reference TRBV5-1 and TRBJ1-5): KAGVTQTPRYLIKTRGQQVTLSCSPISGHRSVSWYQQTPGQGLQFLFEYFSETQRNKGNFPGRFSGRQFSNSRSEMNVSTLELGDSALYLCASSPGTINQPQHFGDGTRLSIL.

The chain recombines TRBV6-5 with TRBJ2-5, with a weak D call TRBD2 (6 bases). The J call may be incorrect, as the DNA end agrees better with TRBJ2-7. CDR1 and CDR2 from the germline V gene are MNHEY and SVGAGI. The CDR3 has 17 residues. The CDR3 sequence: CASSFLLAGGGIDEQYF. Written as DNA, the CDR3 is TGTGCCAGCAGTTTTCTATTAGCCGGGGGAGGTATCGACGAGCAGTACTTC.

This clonotype was observed a few times. The chain has TRBV5-1 and TRBJ2-1; tentative D call: TRBD2 (5 bases). Germline V CDR1 and CDR2: SGHRS, YFSETQ. This CDR3 has 12 amino acids. The V gene lost 5 bases and the J gene lost 8 bases, with 11 bases spanning the gap. The CDR3 loop reads CASRPGLDEQFF. DNA of the CDR3: TGCGCCAGCAGACCAGGACTGGATGAGCAGTTCTTC.

This clonotype has a handful of counts. This sequence joins TRBV5-1 and TRBJ2-3; 9 positions agree with TRBD1. The CDR3 has 14 amino acids. Unmatched junction bases numbered 7, after V lost 5 bases and J lost 6 bases. CDR1 and CDR2 (germline): SGHRS, YFSETQ. CDR3 bases: TGCGCCAGCAGGCCTCTTGGGACAGGGGATACGCAGTATTTT. Translated, it gives CASRPLGTGDTQYF.

The V and J genes are TRBV5-1 and TRBJ1-2, with 9 bases aligning to TRBD1. This CDR3 spans 15 amino acids. In germline, CDR1 is SGHRS, CDR2 YFSETQ. V shed 4 bases and J 2 bases; nucleotides not matched to a gene: 6. DNA for the CDR3: TGCGCCAGCAGCGGCTACAGGGGGCAAAACTATGGCTACACCTTC. Protein sequence: CASSGYRGQNYGYTF.

V is TRBV7-9 and J is TRBJ2-3; D is tentatively TRBD1 or TRBD2 (5 bases each). Trimming pared 7 bases from V and 0 bases from J, leaving 26 bases between. Germline CDR1 SEHNR, CDR2 FQNEAQ (reference sequence). This CDR3 contains 19 residues. The CDR3, as DNA: TGTGCCAGCAACGAACCCTCGTCCGGGACGGAATATAGCACAGATACGCAGTATTTT. Translated, it gives CASNEPSSGTEYSTDTQYF.

The chain has TRBV20-1 and TRBJ2-7; 9 bases agree with TRBD1. J lost 4 bases, V lost 4 bases, and 5 bases had no gene match. The CDR3 contains 13 residues. Germline V gives CDR1 DFQATT, CDR2 SNEGSKA (reference sequence). The chain's CDR3 is CSATTGGWYEQYF. The CDR3 DNA is TGCAGTGCTACGACAGGGGGATGGTACGAGCAGTACTTC.

DNA for the CDR3: TGTGCCAGCAGCCAAGCACGGACCTTCTCTGGAAACACCATATATTTT. It encodes CASSQARTFSGNTIYF. V gene TRBV14 combines with J gene TRBJ1-3, with D unclear. V was shortened by 1 base and J by 0 bases, with 10 bases between the two germline ends. Germline lookup yields CDR1 SGHDN and CDR2 FVKESK. CDR3 length: 16 residues. Full variable domain (outside the CDR3, taken from reference TRBV14 and TRBJ1-3): EAGVTQFPSHSVIEKGQTVTLRCDPISGHDNLYWYRRVMGKEIKFLLHFVKESKQDESGMPNNRFLAERTGGTYSTLKVQPAELEDSGVYFCASSQARTFSGNTIYFGEGSWLTVV.

The V and J genes are TRBV7-9 and TRBJ1-2; TRBD1 agrees at 7 bases. Germline V gives CDR1 SEHNR, CDR2 FQNEAQ (reference sequence). With V trimmed by 3 bases and J by 0 bases, 10 bases remained unmatched. This CDR3 spans 17 amino acids. The CDR3 reads CASSFIGGFHPNYGYTF. The CDR3, as DNA: TGTGCCAGCAGCTTCATAGGGGGCTTTCACCCTAACTATGGCTACACCTTC.

The CDR3 DNA follows: TGTGCCAGCAGTTCCCCGACTAGCGGGAGGGAGGAGCAGTACTTC. As protein: CASSSPTSGREEQYF. The rearrangement links TRBV27 to TRBJ2-7; 14 positions agree with TRBD2. V dropped 4 bases and J dropped 7; count of bases not matched to a gene: 6. CDR1 is MNHEY, CDR2 SMNVEV, per germline (reference sequence). This CDR3 has 15 residues.